Listed below are T cell receptor beta chains from one sample, sequenced in a study of beta chain features in type 1 diabetes. The assay was immunoSEQ multiplex PCR, and TCRdb's table has in-frame clones only and misses some. Of 600,000 or so clones in the sample, about an eighth were seen once. Sequencing used naive CD4+ T cells from blood. Receptor source: a man younger than 45 with type 1 diabetes. Both conserved end residues are part of each CDR3. D genes are given only for firm matches. Size values are once, few and many counts, or a class for expanded clones, and some rows have none.

V: TRBV5-1
size: -
D: -
J: TRBJ1-3
DNA: TGCGCCAGCAGCACAGGAGAGAGCTCTGGAAACACCATATATTTT
CDR3: CASSTGESSGNTIYF

V: TRBV28
size: -
D: -
J: TRBJ1-3
DNA: TGTGCCAGCAGTTTAGATACAGGAACAGACTCTGGAAACACCATATATTTT
CDR3: CASSLDTGTDSGNTIYF

V: TRBV6-1
size: few
D: TRBD1
J: TRBJ2-1
DNA: TGTGCCAGCAGGAGGGGACAGCAGTCGGAGCAGTTCTTC
CDR3: CASRRGQQSEQFF

V: TRBV18
size: few
D: -
J: TRBJ2-3
DNA: TGTGCCAGCTCACCGGGCCCGGGAACAGATACGCAGTATTTT
CDR3: CASSPGPGTDTQYF

V: TRBV11-2
size: -
D: TRBD1
J: TRBJ2-5
DNA: TGTGCCAGCAGCTTAGAGCAGGGGGCGCGGCAGACCCAGTACTTC
CDR3: CASSLEQGARQTQYF

V: TRBV4-1
size: -
D: -
J: TRBJ1-5
DNA: TGCGCCAGCAGCCAAGATTCGAGCAATCAGCCCCAGCATTTT
CDR3: CASSQDSSNQPQHF

V: TRBV2
size: few
D: -
J: TRBJ2-2
DNA: TGTGCCAGCAGTGAAAACAGCGAGACCGGGGAGCTGTTTTTT
CDR3: CASSENSETGELFF

V: TRBV16
size: -
D: -
J: TRBJ2-6
DNA: TGTGCCAGCAGCCGGGGTGGTGGGGCCAACGTCCTGACTTTC
CDR3: CASSRGGGANVLTF

V: TRBV9
size: -
D: TRBD2
J: TRBJ2-1
DNA: TGTGCCAGCAGCCCCCCGGGACTAGCGGGGGATGAGCAGTTCTTC
CDR3: CASSPPGLAGDEQFF

V: TRBV2
size: -
D: -
J: TRBJ2-5
DNA: TGTGCCAGCGCGATTACAAGCCAAGAGACCCAGTACTTC
CDR3: CASAITSQETQYF

V: TRBV13
size: -
D: TRBD2
J: TRBJ2-5
DNA: TGTGCCAGCAACTTTAGGAGCGGGGGGGCGGCAGGAGAGACCCAGTACTTC
CDR3: CASNFRSGGAAGETQYF

V: TRBV5-5
size: -
D: -
J: TRBJ1-3
DNA: TGTGCCAGCAGCAACAGGAGGACCATATATTTT
CDR3: CASSNRRTIYF

V: TRBV5-1
size: -
D: -
J: TRBJ2-7
DNA: TGCGCCAGCAGCTTGGCCGGAAGTACCTACGAGCAGTACTTC
CDR3: CASSLAGSTYEQYF

V: TRBV9
size: few
D: -
J: TRBJ2-6
DNA: TGTGCCAGCAGCGTAGTTCCCGGTTCCTCCTCTGGGGCCAACGTCCTGACTTTC
CDR3: CASSVVPGSSSGANVLTF

V: TRBV9
size: -
D: -
J: TRBJ2-3
DNA: TGTGCCAGCAGCTTAGAGTCGGATACGCAGTATTTT
CDR3: CASSLESDTQYF

V: TRBV7-2
size: few
D: TRBD1
J: TRBJ2-5
DNA: TGTGCCAGCAGCTCCGGGACAGCCCATCCTACCCAAGAGACCCAGTACTTC
CDR3: CASSSGTAHPTQETQYF

V: TRBV7-2
size: few
D: -
J: TRBJ2-1
DNA: TGTGCCAGCAGCGCACAGGGCTACAATGAGCAGTTCTTC
CDR3: CASSAQGYNEQFF

V: TRBV7-9
size: few
D: -
J: TRBJ1-6
DNA: TGTGCCAGCAGCGCGGGAAGGGAAGGTTCACCCCTCCACTTT
CDR3: CASSAGREGSPLHF

V: TRBV5-1
size: few
D: TRBD1
J: TRBJ1-1
DNA: TGCGCCAGCAGCGGGACAGGGTACGACACTGAAGCTTTCTTT
CDR3: CASSGTGYDTEAFF

V: TRBV11-2
size: -
D: TRBD1
J: TRBJ1-2
DNA: TGTGCCAGCAGCTCCGGACAGGGGGCCGATGGCTACACCTTC
CDR3: CASSSGQGADGYTF

V: TRBV6-4
size: -
D: TRBD2
J: TRBJ2-3
DNA: TGTGCCATCCCGATATGCCCCAGCGGGGGCACAGATACGCAGTATTTT
CDR3: CAIPICPSGGTDTQYF

V: TRBV20-1
size: few
D: -
J: TRBJ2-3
DNA: TGCAGTGCCCTTCATGGGCATACGCAGTATTTT
CDR3: CSALHGHTQYF

V: TRBV28
size: few
D: -
J: TRBJ1-6
DNA: TGTGCCAGCACCCCGTGGGTCAGCTGGACCGCTAATTCACCCCTCCACTTT
CDR3: CASTPWVSWTANSPLHF

V: TRBV15
size: few
D: -
J: TRBJ2-7
DNA: TGTGCCACCAGCAGGGGCCTCAGCGGTTCTTCCTACGAGCAGTACTTC
CDR3: CATSRGLSGSSYEQYF

V: TRBV21-1
size: few
D: -
J: TRBJ1-6
DNA: TGTGCCAGCAGCTCCCGGGACAGGGGTTTTAATTCACCCCTCCACTTT
CDR3: CASSSRDRGFNSPLHF

V: TRBV7-9
size: once
D: -
J: TRBJ2-7
DNA: TGTGCCAGCAGCTTGAGGTCAAGGACAGATTTCTACGAGCAGTACTTC
CDR3: CASSLRSRTDFYEQYF

V: TRBV4-2
size: -
D: -
J: TRBJ1-5
DNA: TGTGCCAGCAGCCAAGTTTCTGGAGGGGACCAGCCCCAGCATTTT
CDR3: CASSQVSGGDQPQHF

V: TRBV29-1
size: few
D: -
J: TRBJ2-1
DNA: TGCAGCGTTGAGGTTAGGGGCTACAATGAGCAGTTCTTC
CDR3: CSVEVRGYNEQFF

V: TRBV5-4
size: few
D: -
J: TRBJ2-5
DNA: TGTGCCAGCAGGTCCTTCCTGGGGCACCAAGAGACCCAGTACTTC
CDR3: CASRSFLGHQETQYF

V: TRBV6-5
size: -
D: -
J: TRBJ1-2
DNA: TGTGCCAGCGTGGAGAACTGGCCGCCGGTGTATGGCTACACCTTC
CDR3: CASVENWPPVYGYTF

V: TRBV4-3
size: few
D: -
J: TRBJ2-2
DNA: TGCGCCAGCAGCCAAGAACAGCACACCGGGGAGCTGTTTTTT
CDR3: CASSQEQHTGELFF

V: TRBV7-9
size: -
D: -
J: TRBJ2-5
DNA: TGTGCCAGCAGCTTAGGGACAGACCAGGGGGAGACCCAGTACTTC
CDR3: CASSLGTDQGETQYF

V: TRBV7-9
size: few
D: -
J: TRBJ1-5
DNA: TGTGCCAGCAGCTTAGGGGATCAGCCCCAGCATTTT
CDR3: CASSLGDQPQHF

V: TRBV28
size: -
D: TRBD1
J: TRBJ1-5
DNA: TGTGCCAGCAGTCCCGGACAGGGATTTTCGTCCCAGCATTTT
CDR3: CASSPGQGFSSQHF

V: TRBV7-2
size: -
D: -
J: TRBJ1-2
DNA: TGTGCCAGCAGCCCCGCGGCAGGGAACTATGGCTACACCTTC
CDR3: CASSPAAGNYGYTF

V: TRBV7-2
size: -
D: TRBD1
J: TRBJ1-2
DNA: TGTGCCAGCAGCGATCGACAGGGGTCCTATGGCTACACCTTC
CDR3: CASSDRQGSYGYTF

V: TRBV25-1
size: few
D: -
J: TRBJ2-5
DNA: TGTGCCAGCAGTGCTCGGGCAGCGCAAGAGACCCAGTACTTC
CDR3: CASSARAAQETQYF

V: TRBV10-3
size: -
D: TRBD2
J: TRBJ2-1
DNA: TGTGCCATCCAAACCGGCAGGGAGGGTGAGCAGTTCTTC
CDR3: CAIQTGREGEQFF

V: TRBV9
size: few
D: TRBD2
J: TRBJ2-3
DNA: TGTGCCAGCAGCCCCAGACTAGCGTTGACAGATACGCAGTATTTT
CDR3: CASSPRLALTDTQYF

V: TRBV2
size: few
D: -
J: TRBJ2-1
DNA: TGTGCCAGCAGTGAACAGGGTTATGAGCAGTTCTTC
CDR3: CASSEQGYEQFF

V: TRBV29-1
size: few
D: -
J: TRBJ2-7
DNA: TGCAGCGTTGAGATGAGACAGTACTACGAGCAGTACTTC
CDR3: CSVEMRQYYEQYF